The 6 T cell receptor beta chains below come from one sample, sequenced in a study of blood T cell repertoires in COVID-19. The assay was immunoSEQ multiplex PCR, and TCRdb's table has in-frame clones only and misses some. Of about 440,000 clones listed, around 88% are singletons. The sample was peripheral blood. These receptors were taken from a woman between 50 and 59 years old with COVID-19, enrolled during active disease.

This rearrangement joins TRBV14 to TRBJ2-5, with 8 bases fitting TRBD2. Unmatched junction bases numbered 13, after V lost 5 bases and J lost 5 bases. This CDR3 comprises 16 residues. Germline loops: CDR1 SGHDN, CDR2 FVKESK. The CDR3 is CASSWGLTGGQETQYF. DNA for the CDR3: TGTGCCAGCAGCTGGGGTTTGACGGGGGGGCAGGAGACCCAGTACTTC.

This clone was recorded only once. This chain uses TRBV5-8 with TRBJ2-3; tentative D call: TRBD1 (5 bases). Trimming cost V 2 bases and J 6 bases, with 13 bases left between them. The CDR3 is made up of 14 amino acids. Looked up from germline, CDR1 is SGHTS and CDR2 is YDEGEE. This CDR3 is CASSFQGRFDTQYF. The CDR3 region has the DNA TGTGCCAGCAGCTTCCAGGGCCGTTTTGATACGCAGTATTTT.

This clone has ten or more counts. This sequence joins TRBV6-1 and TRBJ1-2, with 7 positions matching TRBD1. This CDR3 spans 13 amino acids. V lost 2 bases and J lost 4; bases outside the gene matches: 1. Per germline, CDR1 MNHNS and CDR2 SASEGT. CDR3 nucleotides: TGTGCCAGCAGTGAAAGGGACAGCTATGGCTACACCTTC. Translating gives CASSERDSYGYTF.

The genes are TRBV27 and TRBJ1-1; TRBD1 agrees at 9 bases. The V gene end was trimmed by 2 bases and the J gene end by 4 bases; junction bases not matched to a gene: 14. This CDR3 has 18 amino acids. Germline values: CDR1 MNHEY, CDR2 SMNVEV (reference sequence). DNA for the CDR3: TGTGCCAGCAGTTTAAGGGGGGCGGCCGGGACAGGGCCCACTGAAGCTTTCTTT. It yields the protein CASSLRGAAGTGPTEAFF.

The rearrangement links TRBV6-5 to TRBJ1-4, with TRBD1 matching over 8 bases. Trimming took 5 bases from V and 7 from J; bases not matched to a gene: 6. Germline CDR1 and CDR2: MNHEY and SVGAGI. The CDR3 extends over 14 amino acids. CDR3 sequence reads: CASSPWTGSEKLFF. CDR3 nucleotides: TGTGCCAGCAGTCCGTGGACAGGGAGTGAAAAACTGTTTTTT.

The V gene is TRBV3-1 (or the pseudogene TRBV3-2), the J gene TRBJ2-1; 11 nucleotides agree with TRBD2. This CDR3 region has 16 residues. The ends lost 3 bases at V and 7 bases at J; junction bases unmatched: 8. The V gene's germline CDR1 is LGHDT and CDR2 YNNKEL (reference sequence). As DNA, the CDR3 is TGTGCCAGCAGCCATTGGGGTAGCGGGGGGGCGAATGAGCAGTTCTTC. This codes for CASSHWGSGGANEQFF.